The 30 T cell receptor beta chains presented below share a single source sample, sequenced in a study of high-grade serous ovarian cancer treatment subgroups. Tumor tissue was taken before any definitive surgery or chemotherapy was given. Here immunoSEQ multiplex PCR was the method, and the copy in TCRdb shows in-frame clones only, minus some. The sample has more than 4,500 clones, about 76% seen once. Sequenced sample: tumor tissue. The receptors derive from a human donor with high-grade serous ovarian cancer.

This clone has more than one count but fewer than ten. The chain recombines TRBV27 with TRBJ1-2, with TRBD1 as a possible D gene (6 bases). V lost 3 bases, J lost 10 bases, and 21 bases lay in between. This CDR3 contains 15 residues. Looked up from germline, CDR1 is MNHEY and CDR2 is SMNVEV (reference sequence). This chain's CDR3 is CASSFKTGPIAAYTF. In nucleotides, the CDR3 is TGTGCCAGCAGTTTCAAGACAGGCCCTATCGCGGCCTACACCTTC.

This clone was seen only once. This chain joins TRBV5-1 and TRBJ1-1; D is unresolved. V dropped 0 bases and J dropped 2 bases, with 5 bases sitting between them. The CDR3 runs to 13 residues. Germline CDR1 is SGHRS and CDR2 is YFSETQ. Here the CDR3 DNA reads TGCGCCAGCAGCTTGGATGACAACACTGAAGCTTTCTTT. It is translated as CASSLDDNTEAFF. The complete variable domain, with remaining parts taken from reference TRBV5-1 and TRBJ1-1, reads KAGVTQTPRYLIKTRGQQVTLSCSPISGHRSVSWYQQTPGQGLQFLFEYFSETQRNKGNFPGRFSGRQFSNSRSEMNVSTLELGDSALYLCASSLDDNTEAFFGQGTRLTVV.

The rearrangement links TRBV19 to TRBJ1-3; 7 nucleotides line up with TRBD1. Germline lookup yields CDR1 LNHDA and CDR2 SQIVND (reference sequence). This CDR3 comprises 16 residues. Unmatched junction bases numbered 21, after V lost 10 bases and J lost 9 bases. The CDR3 sequence: CATRRGTVDSWGTIYF. The CDR3 DNA reads TGTGCCACCCGACGGGGGACAGTGGATTCTTGGGGCACCATATATTTT.

The V call is TRBV5-8, the J call TRBJ1-3; D perhaps matches TRBD1 (5 bases). Trimming pared 2 bases from V and 0 bases from J, leaving 6 bases between. The CDR3 sequence is 14 residues long. Germline V gives CDR1 SGHTS, CDR2 YDEGEE. CDR3 coding DNA: TGTGCCAGCAGCTTTCAGGGCTCTGGAAACACCATATATTTT. This codes for CASSFQGSGNTIYF.

V gene TRBV6-6 combines with J gene TRBJ2-1; D gene unclear. The V gene's germline CDR1 is MNHNY and CDR2 SVGAGI (reference sequence). V dropped 0 bases and J dropped 0 bases, with 9 bases sitting between them. There are 16 residues in the CDR3. CDR3 sequence reads: CASSYSTGSSYNEQFF. The CDR3, as DNA: TGTGCCAGCAGTTACTCGACCGGTAGCTCCTACAATGAGCAGTTCTTC.

The chain is built from TRBV5-6 and TRBJ2-3; TRBD1 matches at 8 bases. J lost 5 bases, V lost 0 bases, and 5 bases had no gene match. The length of the CDR3 is 15 residues. From germline, CDR1 is SGHDT and CDR2 YYEEEE. The CDR3 protein is CASSLGTGFVDTQYF. Here the CDR3 DNA reads TGTGCCAGCAGCTTGGGGACAGGGTTTGTAGATACGCAGTATTTT.

The chain has TRBV13 and TRBJ2-3, with TRBD2 matching 7 bases. Germline CDR1 reads PRHDT; CDR2 reads FYEKMQ (reference sequence). CDR3 length: 16 residues. Germline trimming cut 2 bases from V and 1 base from J; bases unmatched to any gene: 6. The chain's CDR3 is CASSLRAGVGTDTQYF. In DNA, the CDR3 is TGTGCCAGCAGCTTAAGGGCGGGGGTAGGCACAGATACGCAGTATTTT.

The CDR3 region is CASRKASGANVLTF. In DNA, the CDR3 is TGTGCCAGCCGAAAGGCCTCTGGGGCCAACGTCCTGACTTTC. The chain carries TRBV2 and TRBJ2-6; D is unresolved. The germline CDR1 and CDR2 sequences are SNHLY and FYNNEI. The V end lost 8 bases, the J end lost 0 bases, and 8 bases lay between the germline ends. The CDR3 loop spans 14 amino acids. The full variable domain, rest sourced from reference TRBV2 and TRBJ2-6, is EPEVTQTPSHQVTQMGQEVILRCVPISNHLYFYWYRQILGQKVEFLVSFYNNEISEKSEIFDDQFSVERPDGSNFTLKIRSTKLEDSAMYFCASRKASGANVLTFGAGSRLTVL.

The CDR3 DNA is TGTGCCAGCAGCCAAGAGCAGGGCGGCGGGGGCGGAAATGAGCAGTTCTTC. Amino acid sequence: CASSQEQGGGGGNEQFF. The rearrangement uses TRBV4-2 and TRBJ2-1; D is perhaps TRBD2 (7 bases). The CDR3 has 17 amino acids. Germline CDR1 and CDR2: LGHNA and YNFKEQ. V was clipped by 0 bases and J by 7 bases, with 19 bases between them.

V is TRBV28 and J is TRBJ2-3; D gene unclear. CDR1 and CDR2 from the germline V gene are MDHEN and SYDVKM. The length of the CDR3 is 16 residues. The ends were cut back, 5 bases at V and 0 bases at J, with 15 bases in the middle. The CDR3 DNA is TGTGCCAGCAGTCCCAGTGGGGTCCATAGCACAGATACGCAGTATTTT. This codes for CASSPSGVHSTDTQYF.

This chain connects TRBV15 to TRBJ1-5; possible D gene TRBD1, 6 bases. The CDR3 has 14 amino acids. V lost 3 bases to trimming and J lost 1 base, with 7 bases between them. CDR1 and CDR2 from the germline V gene are LNHNV and YYDKDF (reference sequence). Here the CDR3 reads CATSRGTSNQPQHF. The DNA for the CDR3 is TGTGCCACCAGCAGGGGGACAAGCAATCAGCCCCAGCATTTT.

With respect to this clone: The junction departs from the called germline gene at one end, perhaps through a read error. The V gene is TRBV6-1, the J gene TRBJ1-2; D not certain. This CDR3 has 12 amino acids. Germline CDR1 MNHNS, CDR2 SASEGT. The CDR3 region has the DNA TGTGCCAGCAGTGAAGTTAATGGGAAACCCTCATTC. Its protein product is CASSEVNGKPSF.

This chain connects TRBV6-1 to TRBJ1-5, with 9 nucleotides matching TRBD1. The CDR3 covers 13 residues. Per germline, CDR1 MNHNS and CDR2 SASEGT. V lost 7 bases to trimming and J lost 9 bases; unmatched junction nucleotides: 7. The CDR3 loop is CASILTGGGPQHF. The DNA for the CDR3 is TGTGCCAGCATTCTGACAGGGGGGGGGCCCCAGCATTTT.

This clone was observed a single time. V usage is TRBV9 and J usage is TRBJ1-4, with unresolved D. In germline, CDR1 is SGDLS, CDR2 YYNGEE. The CDR3 has 14 residues. V was cut by 3 bases and J by 6 bases, with 12 bases left in between. The CDR3, as DNA: TGTGCCAGCAGCGGCCGGGAGGTCCATGAAAAACTGTTTTTT. The encoded protein is CASSGREVHEKLFF.

The chain links TRBV9 to TRBJ2-7; D may be TRBD1 or TRBD2 (5 bases each). The CDR3 has 14 amino acids. Germline V gene sequence: CDR1 SGDLS, CDR2 YYNGEE. Deletions cut 2 bases from V and 2 bases from J, with 11 bases between. The CDR3, as DNA: TGTGCCAGCAGCGTGGGGGTAGGAACCTACGAGCAGTACTTC. Its translation: CASSVGVGTYEQYF.

A few counts support this clone. The chain is built from TRBV4-2 and TRBJ1-2; a possible D gene is TRBD1 (6 bases). CDR1 is LGHNA, CDR2 YNFKEQ, per germline. This CDR3 has 14 amino acids. Trimming stripped 3 bases from V and 6 bases from J, with 14 bases between. The CDR3 sequence is CASSQGQGTDGYTF. CDR3 sequence (DNA): TGTGCCAGCAGCCAGGGGCAGGGGACGGATGGCTACACCTTC.

The CDR3 coding sequence is TGTGCCAGCAGCTTAGCGCAACCGGGTAGAAACGAGCAGTACTTC. Translated, it gives CASSLAQPGRNEQYF. The gene calls are TRBV7-2 and TRBJ2-7; D remains unclear. This CDR3 has 15 residues. Trimming took off 0 bases at V and 5 bases at J, with 14 bases between the two ends. Germline V gene data show CDR1 as SGHTA and CDR2 as FQGNSA.

The rearrangement joins TRBV29-1 to TRBJ2-3; no clear D gene. This CDR3 spans 15 amino acids. With 1 base removed from V and 2 bases from J, the gap between germline ends came to 13 bases. The germline V gene has CDR1 SQVTM and CDR2 ANQGSEA. CDR3 residues: CSVEGGNGITDTQYF. The CDR3 DNA sequence: TGCAGCGTTGAAGGCGGTAATGGGATCACAGATACGCAGTATTTT.

The chain couples TRBV18 to TRBJ2-7; D is ambiguous. With 1 base removed from V and 6 bases from J, the gap between germline ends came to 10 bases. The CDR3 is 13 residues long. Germline CDR1 and CDR2: KGHSH and LQKENI. The CDR3 protein is CASSPRTAVEQYF. The CDR3 region has the DNA TGTGCCAGCTCACCACGGACCGCGGTCGAGCAGTACTTC.

The J gene is TRBJ2-3, the V gene TRBV29-1; possibly TRBD1 for D (6 bases). This CDR3 spans 14 amino acids. The ends were cut back, 1 base at V and 4 bases at J, with 12 bases in the middle. Germline CDR1 reads SQVTM; CDR2 reads ANQGSEA. CDR3 region: CSVEGGRGADTQYF. CDR3 in DNA: TGCAGCGTTGAAGGGGGCAGGGGCGCAGATACGCAGTATTTT.

This sequence joins TRBV5-1 and TRBJ2-5; TRBD1 or TRBD2 may be the D gene (5 bases each). CDR1 SGHRS and CDR2 YFSETQ come from the germline V gene. Between the trimmed V and J ends, which lost 2 bases and 4 bases, there was a span of 9 bases. This CDR3 has 13 amino acids. The DNA of the CDR3 is TGCGCCAGCAGCTTCGGGACGGGAGAGACCCAGTACTTC. This encodes CASSFGTGETQYF.

J is TRBJ1-1 and V is TRBV11-3, with 10 bases aligning to TRBD1. V dropped 0 bases and J dropped 11; count of bases not matched to a gene: 6. Germline V gene data show CDR1 as SGHNT and CDR2 as YENEEA. The CDR3 spans 14 residues. CDR3 in amino acids: CASSLEAGTGDAFF. The CDR3 DNA reads TGTGCCAGCAGCTTAGAGGCCGGGACAGGGGACGCTTTCTTT. The full variable domain, completed using reference TRBV11-3 and TRBJ1-1, is EAGVVQSPRYKIIEKKQPVAFWCNPISGHNTLYWYLQNLGQGPELLIRYENEEAVDDSQLPKDRFSAERLKGVDSTLKIQPAELGDSAVYLCASSLEAGTGDAFFGQGTRLTVV.

This clone was seen a handful of times. The V call is TRBV5-4, the J call TRBJ1-2; D is possibly TRBD1 (6 bases). Between the trimmed V and J ends, which lost 0 bases and 6 bases, there was a span of 12 bases. The CDR3 has 14 residues. Germline-derived CDR1 and CDR2 are SGHNT and YYREEE (reference sequence). CDR3 protein: CASSLVTTGHGYTF. The CDR3 region has the DNA TGTGCCAGCAGCTTGGTTACCACAGGGCATGGCTACACCTTC.

The chain has TRBV2 and TRBJ1-2; 9 nucleotides align to TRBD1. The V gene end was trimmed by 5 bases and the J gene end by 0 bases; junction bases not matched to a gene: 4. Per germline, CDR1 SNHLY and CDR2 FYNNEI. The CDR3 loop spans 15 amino acids. The CDR3 is CASSWDREANYGYTF. The CDR3 coding sequence is TGTGCCAGCAGTTGGGACAGGGAAGCTAACTATGGCTACACCTTC.

The V gene is TRBV5-6, the J gene TRBJ1-2, with 10 bases identical to TRBD1. V shed 2 bases, J shed 3 bases, and the junction held 1 base outside the gene matches. The CDR3 runs 14 residues. Germline lookup yields CDR1 SGHDT and CDR2 YYEEEE. CDR3 sequence (DNA): TGTGCCAGCAGCTTAGGACAGGGGGACTATGGCTACACCTTC. Translating it yields CASSLGQGDYGYTF.

V is TRBV7-9 and J is TRBJ1-2; 8 bases are shared with TRBD1. The germline V gene has CDR1 SEHNR and CDR2 FQNEAQ (reference sequence). Unmatched junction bases numbered 9, after V lost 7 bases and J lost 2 bases. The CDR3 length is 15 residues. The CDR3: CASTPGQGLNYGYTF. The CDR3 DNA follows: TGTGCCAGCACTCCCGGACAGGGATTGAACTATGGCTACACCTTC.

The chain combines TRBV20-1 with TRBJ2-5; D gene ambiguous. TRBJ2-7 matches the DNA end more closely, so the J call is doubtful. This CDR3 is 10 amino acids long. In germline, CDR1 is DFQATT, CDR2 SNEGSKA (reference sequence). Written as DNA, the CDR3 is TGCAGTGCTGCTCAGCACGAGCAGTACTTC. It specifies CSAAQHEQYF.

The chain combines TRBV27 with TRBJ2-7; D may match TRBD1 or TRBD2 (6 bases each). Germline loops: CDR1 MNHEY, CDR2 SMNVEV (reference sequence). CDR3 size: 13 residues. The V and J ends lost 5 bases and 4 bases respectively, with 12 bases between them. Written as DNA, the CDR3 is TGTGCCAGCAGTCCGTGGGGGGCGTACGAGCAGTACTTC. This gives the protein CASSPWGAYEQYF.

V and J are TRBV6-6 and TRBJ2-7, with a possible D match to TRBD1 (8 bases). Germline V gene lookup returns CDR1 MNHNY and CDR2 SVGAGI (reference sequence). The V end lost 6 bases, the J end lost 1 base, and 16 bases lay between the germline ends. This CDR3 spans 15 amino acids. The CDR3 DNA sequence: TGTGCCAGCAGAACGGACAGGGAGGGGTCCTACGAGCAGTACTTC. Protein sequence: CASRTDREGSYEQYF.

The gene calls are TRBV15 and TRBJ1-1; no clear D gene. The CDR3 contains 14 residues. Trimming pared 8 bases from V and 1 base from J, leaving 14 bases between. Germline CDR1 LNHNV, CDR2 YYDKDF (reference sequence). DNA of the CDR3: TGTGCCACCGGGCCTCGGACGGGGAACACTGAAGCTTTCTTT. Protein: CATGPRTGNTEAFF.